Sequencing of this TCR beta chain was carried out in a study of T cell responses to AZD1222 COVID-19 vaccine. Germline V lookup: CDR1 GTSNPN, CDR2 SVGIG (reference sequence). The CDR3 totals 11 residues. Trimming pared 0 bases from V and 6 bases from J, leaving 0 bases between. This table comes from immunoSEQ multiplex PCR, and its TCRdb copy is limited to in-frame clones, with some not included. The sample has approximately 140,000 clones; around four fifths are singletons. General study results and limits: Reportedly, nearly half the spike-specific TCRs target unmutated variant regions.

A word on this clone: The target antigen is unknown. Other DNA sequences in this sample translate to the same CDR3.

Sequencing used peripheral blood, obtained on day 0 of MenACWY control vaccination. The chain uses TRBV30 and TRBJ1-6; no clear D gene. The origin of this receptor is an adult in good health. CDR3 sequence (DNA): TGTGCCTGGAGTGTTAATTCACCCCTCCACTTT. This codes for CAWSVNSPLHF.